These 24 T cell receptor beta chains were sequenced from one sample in a study of regulatory T cells in long-lasting Graves disease. Time point described: persistent/refractory GD, antithyroid drugs over 5 years with positive TRAb. Extracted PBMC RNA gave rise to the TCR library. TCR beta libraries were built with iRepertoire HTBI primers and Arm-PCR of CDR3 regions. One entry per CDR3 protein results from TCRdb running MiXCR on the multiplex PCR reads. The table includes about 290,000 distinct CDR3 sequences, around 23% detected once. The material was peripheral blood mononuclear cells (PBMCs), obtained when the disease was refractory, from a patient treated with antithyroid drugs. These receptors were taken from a female donor with Graves disease.

At least ten counts were recorded for this clonotype. This chain links TRBV28 with TRBJ1-6; 9 bases align to TRBD1. The CDR3 contains 14 residues. The V segment lost 4 bases and the J segment 10 bases; nucleotides outside the gene matches: 5. CDR1 is MDHEN, CDR2 SYDVKM, per germline. Written as DNA, the CDR3 is TGTGCCAGCAGTTCGGGACAGGGTCTGTCACCCCTCCACTTT. Its translation is CASSSGQGLSPLHF.

This clonotype has ten or more counts. The chain uses TRBV12-3 or TRBV12-4 and TRBJ1-2; TRBD1 matches 7 bases. The V segment lost 6 bases and the J segment 4 bases; nucleotides outside the gene matches: 5. This CDR3 has 13 amino acids. CDR3 nucleotides: TGTGCCAGCAGCCACAGGGGTATCTATGGCTACACCTTC. This translates into CASSHRGIYGYTF.

The chain couples TRBV6-1 to TRBJ1-1; TRBD1 agrees at 8 bases. Germline CDR1 reads MNHNS; CDR2 reads SASEGT. This CDR3 has 14 amino acids. The V and J ends lost 4 bases and 5 bases, in that order; junction bases with no gene match: 6. The CDR3 sequence is CASSGQGWGTEAFF. Written as DNA, the CDR3 is TGTGCCAGCAGTGGACAGGGGTGGGGAACTGAAGCTTTCTTT.

Ten or more counts support this clonotype. The gene calls are TRBV7-9 and TRBJ2-5; D gene unclear. Germline CDR1 reads SEHNR; CDR2 reads FQNEAQ (reference sequence). The ends were cut back, 2 bases at V and 5 bases at J, with 6 bases in the middle. The CDR3 is 12 amino acids. The CDR3 is CASSLSSETQYF. The CDR3 bases are TGTGCCAGCAGCTTATCCTCGGAGACCCAGTACTTC.

Many counts were recorded for this clonotype. CDR3 loop: CSPGSQETQYF. DNA for the CDR3: TGCAGCCCGGGTAGCCAAGAGACCCAGTACTTC. This sequence joins TRBV20-1 and TRBJ2-5, with D hard to call. The CDR3 sequence is 11 residues long. Germline CDR1 is DFQATT and CDR2 is SNEGSKA (reference sequence).

V and J are TRBV5-1 and TRBJ2-7; D is uncertain. V lost 4 bases and J lost 0, with 14 bases in between. The CDR3 covers 15 residues. From germline, CDR1 is SGHRS and CDR2 YFSETQ. As DNA, the CDR3 is TGCGCCAGCAGCCCAATAGATAGATCCTCCTACGAGCAGTACTTC. Translation gives CASSPIDRSSYEQYF.

The chain carries TRBV6-2 or TRBV6-3 and TRBJ2-7; D gene ambiguous. This CDR3 has 14 amino acids. Germline V lookup: CDR1 MNHEY, CDR2 SVGEGT. V lost 2 bases and J 2 bases, leaving 10 bases between the germline ends. CDR3 sequence (DNA): TGTGCCAGCAGTTACGCCAGTATCGCCTACGAGCAGTACTTC. Its protein product is CASSYASIAYEQYF.

The V gene is TRBV19, the J gene TRBJ1-1; D is ambiguous. CDR3 length: 16 residues. The V end was cut by 2 bases, the J end by 2 bases, with 15 bases between. The germline V gene encodes CDR1 LNHDA and CDR2 SQIVND (reference sequence). CDR3 protein: CASSISWGRFNTEAFF. The CDR3 DNA reads TGTGCCAGTAGTATATCATGGGGTCGGTTCAACACTGAAGCTTTCTTT.

This chain joins TRBV12-3 or TRBV12-4 and TRBJ2-2; no reliable D call. With 7 bases removed from V and 10 bases from J, the gap between germline ends came to 25 bases. The CDR3 is 16 residues long. Here the CDR3 DNA reads TGTGCCAGCAACCCCCCGAGCGACCCGGCTTCGCCGGAGCTGTTTTTT. Translation: CASNPPSDPASPELFF.

The chain joins TRBV15 to TRBJ2-7; possibly TRBD1 for D (6 bases). The CDR3 runs to 11 residues. The V gene lost 5 bases and the J gene lost 5 bases, with 7 bases spanning the gap. Germline V gene data show CDR1 as LNHNV and CDR2 as YYDKDF (reference sequence). CDR3 protein: CATSGGHEQYF. The CDR3 DNA is TGTGCCACCAGCGGGGGCCACGAGCAGTACTTC.

In its sample, this clonotype was seen many times. This chain joins TRBV20-1 and TRBJ1-1; no firm D call. The V end lost 0 bases, the J end lost 1 base, and 6 bases lay between the germline ends. Per the germline V gene, CDR1 is DFQATT and CDR2 is SNEGSKA (reference sequence). The CDR3 spans 13 residues. The CDR3 DNA follows: TGCAGTGCTAGAGAAGATCCGAACACTGAAGCTTTCTTT. Its translation: CSAREDPNTEAFF.

The chain uses TRBV6-2 or TRBV6-3 and TRBJ2-4; 7 bases align to TRBD1. Germline CDR1 and CDR2: MNHEY and SVGEGT. V shed 9 bases and J 1 base; nucleotides not matched to a gene: 12. CDR3 size: 16 residues. In DNA, the CDR3 is TGTGCCAGTCGGGACAGTCTCACGGGGGCCAAAAACATTCAGTACTTC. Protein: CASRDSLTGAKNIQYF.

At least ten counts were recorded for this clonotype. The J gene is TRBJ2-5, the V gene TRBV10-3; the D is unclear. CDR3 length equals 11 residues. The germline gives CDR1 ENHRY, CDR2 SYGVKD. The V gene lost 10 bases and the J gene lost 1 base, with 7 bases spanning the gap. The CDR3 coding sequence is TGTGCCACACAAGTCCAAGAGACCCAGTACTTC. It encodes CATQVQETQYF.

This clonotype was detected ten times or more. The chain couples TRBV2 to TRBJ2-5; the D is unclear. The germline gives CDR1 SNHLY, CDR2 FYNNEI. The CDR3 consists of 11 residues. V dropped 6 bases and J dropped 2 bases, with 4 bases sitting between them. CDR3 region: CASSEQETQYF. The CDR3 DNA follows: TGTGCCAGCAGCGAACAAGAGACCCAGTACTTC.

This clonotype occurred a few times. The chain links TRBV27 to TRBJ2-7; D perhaps matches TRBD2 (6 bases). The CDR3 sequence is 14 residues long. Trimming removed 6 bases at V and 2 bases at J, with 14 bases between. CDR1 and CDR2 (germline): MNHEY, SMNVEV (reference sequence). The CDR3 sequence: CASRSGEVTYEQYF. In DNA form, the CDR3 reads TGTGCCAGCAGGTCGGGAGAAGTGACCTACGAGCAGTACTTC.

This chain links TRBV30 with TRBJ1-2; the D gene is possibly TRBD1 (5 bases). The CDR3 has 16 amino acids. V lost 0 bases to trimming and J lost 5 bases, with 19 bases between them. In germline, CDR1 is GTSNPN, CDR2 SVGIG (reference sequence). CDR3 sequence reads: CAWSVLGDSGGYGYTF. The CDR3 DNA follows: TGTGCCTGGAGTGTATTGGGAGACTCGGGGGGATATGGCTACACCTTC. The whole variable domain, filled in from reference TRBV30 and TRBJ1-2, reads SQTIHQWPATLVQPVGSPLSLECTVEGTSNPNLYWYRQAAGRGLQLLFYSVGIGQISSEVPQNLSASRPQDRQFILSSKKLLLSDSGFYLCAWSVLGDSGGYGYTFGSGTRLTVV.

This clonotype occurred many times. The CDR3 here is CASRDLIAGELFF. The CDR3 region has the DNA TGTGCCAGCAGAGACCTGATTGCCGGGGAGCTGTTTTTT. The chain couples TRBV2 to TRBJ2-2, with unresolved D. Germline V CDR1 and CDR2: SNHLY, FYNNEI. V was cut by 6 bases and J by 6 bases, with 11 bases left in between. CDR3 length equals 13 residues. The complete variable domain, with remaining parts taken from reference TRBV2 and TRBJ2-2, reads EPEVTQTPSHQVTQMGQEVILRCVPISNHLYFYWYRQILGQKVEFLVSFYNNEISEKSEIFDDQFSVERPDGSNFTLKIRSTKLEDSAMYFCASRDLIAGELFFGEGSRLTVL.

This clonotype occurred many times. The chain carries TRBV12-3 or TRBV12-4 and TRBJ1-2; a weak D match, TRBD1 (6 bases). This CDR3 contains 13 residues. Trimming cost V 4 bases and J 7 bases, with 13 bases left between them. As DNA, the CDR3 is TGTGCCAGCAGTTGGGGGCAGGGTTTTGGCTACACCTTC. It codes for CASSWGQGFGYTF.

This rearrangement joins TRBV29-1 to TRBJ2-2; TRBD2 agrees at 15 bases. Germline V CDR1 and CDR2: SQVTM, ANQGSEA. Trimming cost V 3 bases and J 7 bases; bases outside gene matches: 6. The CDR3 spans 16 residues. The CDR3 region is CSVEGTSGRRIGELFF. The CDR3 DNA follows: TGCAGCGTTGAGGGGACTAGCGGGAGGCGAATCGGGGAGCTGTTTTTT.

The V call is TRBV7-9, the J call TRBJ2-7; tentative D call: TRBD1 (6 bases). From germline, CDR1 is SEHNR and CDR2 FQNEAQ (reference sequence). The CDR3 extends over 14 amino acids. The V gene lost 2 bases and the J gene lost 5 bases, with 13 bases spanning the gap. The CDR3: CASSLYGGSDEQYF. CDR3 DNA sequence: TGTGCCAGCAGCTTATATGGGGGCAGCGACGAGCAGTACTTC.

This clonotype was seen repeatedly, ten times or more. The chain is built from TRBV20-1 and TRBJ1-1; D is unresolved. Trimming took off 3 bases at V and 0 bases at J, with 14 bases between the two ends. This CDR3 is built from 15 residues. Germline lookup yields CDR1 DFQATT and CDR2 SNEGSKA (reference sequence). CDR3 in DNA: TGCAGTGCTAGGATTGGGCCAAACTTGAACACTGAAGCTTTCTTT. Translation gives CSARIGPNLNTEAFF.

This clonotype was counted between two and nine times. The CDR3 DNA reads TGCGCCAGCAGTGAGATGGGACAGGGGATCCCTGGGGCCAACGTCCTGACTTTC. Its translation: CASSEMGQGIPGANVLTF. The V and J genes are TRBV10-2 and TRBJ2-6; 10 nucleotides align to TRBD1. Germline V lookup: CDR1 WSHSY, CDR2 SAAADI. CDR3 size: 18 residues. The V segment lost 2 bases and the J segment 2 bases; nucleotides outside the gene matches: 6.

This clonotype was detected only a few times. This chain uses TRBV15 with TRBJ2-7; D assignment may be TRBD1 or TRBD2 (5 bases each). Germline assignment: CDR1 LNHNV and CDR2 YYDKDF (reference sequence). Trimming took off 1 base at V and 2 bases at J, with 12 bases between the two ends. The CDR3 is made up of 15 amino acids. CDR3 nucleotides: TGTGCCACCAGCAGAGGGGGGACGGTCACCTACGAGCAGTACTTC. It yields the protein CATSRGGTVTYEQYF.

The sample holds one count of this clonotype. The chain couples TRBV19 to TRBJ1-1, with unresolved D. Trimming took off 1 base at V and 3 bases at J, with 12 bases between the two ends. CDR1 is LNHDA, CDR2 SQIVND, per germline (reference sequence). The CDR3 totals 15 residues. This CDR3 reads CASSIAGEFYTEAFF. CDR3 nucleotide sequence: TGTGCCAGTAGTATAGCCGGGGAGTTCTACACTGAAGCTTTCTTT.